This T cell receptor beta chain appears in the sequencing data of a study of cytomegalovirus exposure and HLA in healthy donors. This clone was counted a single time. Amplification used 60 Vbeta primers and 13 Jbeta primers. TCRdb keeps only in-frame clones here, not all; method: immunoSEQ multiplex PCR. This sample has fewer than 100,000 clones; approximately 75% occur once, and the top ten carry around 3.8%. The specimen was PBMCs. The receptor's source is a woman aged 40 to 50 in good health and CMV-seronegative.

This chain's CDR3 is CASKWGGTDTQYF. DNA for the CDR3: TGTGCCAGCAAATGGGGCGGAACAGATACGCAGTATTTT. The chain recombines TRBV27 with TRBJ2-3; D is perhaps TRBD1 (5 bases). Per the germline V gene, CDR1 is MNHEY and CDR2 is SMNVEV (reference sequence). The CDR3 is 13 residues long. V lost 7 bases and J lost 3, with 11 bases in between.